The present TCR beta chain was sequenced within a study of vaccination effects on CD4 cells after COVID-19. Study-wide results and caveats: Only a single clone (1 of 255 vaccine-induced clones in healthy vaccinees) cross-reacted with common cold coronaviruses. At late timepoints after vaccination, vaccine- and infection-induced clones shrank markedly.

Comment on this clone: Its cognate antigen is unknown.

TCRdb's table, derived via immunoSEQ multiplex PCR, lists solely in-frame clones and lacks some. The table shows tens of thousands of clones, with under 80% occurring only once. Germline assignment: CDR1 KGHSH and CDR2 LQKENI. CDR3 length: 13 amino acids. Trimming removed 5 bases from V and 5 bases from J, with 12 bases in between. Viral peptide pool expansion of antigen-specific CD4+ T cells preceded sequencing in the ViraFEST assay. CD4+ T cell isolation took place after 10 days of culture. Vaccine administered to participants consisted of two doses of either BNT162b2 or mRNA-1273. Absence of prior SARS-CoV-2 infection characterized the vaccine recipients, who showed negative nucleocapsid antibodies. Some 2 million PBMC were placed in each well, which was supplemented with approximately 9.2 IU/ml IL-2 and roughly 9 ug/ml peptides.

This clonotype was sampled from a human donor who received a COVID-19 vaccine. This sample comprised CD4+ T cells from PBMCs cultured with HCoV-OC43 spike peptides, obtained after COVID-19 vaccination. Noted subset: HCoV-OC43 spike overlapping peptide pool stimulation. The rearrangement uses TRBV18 and TRBJ2-5; no firm D call. The CDR3 protein is CASSSLLGETQYF. As DNA, the CDR3 is TGTGCCAGCTCATCACTACTTGGGGAGACCCAGTACTTC.